The rows below give T cell receptor beta chains drawn from one sample of a study of OX40 agonist ivuxolimab in advanced cancers. Here immunoSEQ multiplex PCR was the method, and the copy in TCRdb shows in-frame clones only, minus some. The data contain approximately 100,000 clones, about 90% of them seen just once; the ten biggest clones take up roughly 0.79%. This specimen was CD4+ or CD8+ T cells sorted from blood, taken in a trial of the OX40 agonist ivuxolimab. The origin of the receptors is an adult with an advanced solid tumor such as melanoma, head and neck, liver or kidney cancer. Both conserved end residues are part of each CDR3. The order of the fields is CDR3 DNA, CDR3 protein, clone size, J gene, D gene, V gene. D genes are given only for firm matches. Rows may omit the clone size; those that give it use once, few, many or a size class.

TGTGCCAGCTCGCCAATATGGGATCAGCCCCAGCATTTT CASSPIWDQPQHF NA TRBJ1-5 NA TRBV18
TGTGCCTGGAGTGTAGCCCAGGGGGCGGGTGAAAAACTGTTTTTT CAWSVAQGAGEKLFF NA TRBJ1-4 TRBD1 TRBV30
TGTGCCAGCAGCTCAGACAGGGCGGCTGGAAACACCATATATTTT CASSSDRAAGNTIYF NA TRBJ1-3 TRBD1 TRBV28
TGTGCCAGCCATGACAGGGGTCGTAACTATGGCTACACCTTC CASHDRGRNYGYTF NA TRBJ1-2 TRBD1 TRBV6-5
TGTGCCAGCTCACAGGGGAGGGACAATGAGCAGTTCTTC CASSQGRDNEQFF NA TRBJ2-1 NA TRBV6-6
TGTGCCAGCAGTTACCTCGGGGGGCAGCCCCAGCATTTT CASSYLGGQPQHF NA TRBJ1-5 NA TRBV6-5
TGTGCCAGCAGCTTACAGGGGTCAGGAGAAAAACTGTTTTTT CASSLQGSGEKLFF once TRBJ1-4 TRBD1 TRBV9
TGTGCCAGCAGTCCCCCGGAGAATCCGGGCGAGCAGTACTTC CASSPPENPGEQYF NA TRBJ2-7 NA TRBV28
TGTGCCAGCAGCTTAGCCCCGGACACTGAAGCTTTCTTT CASSLAPDTEAFF NA TRBJ1-1 NA TRBV7-2
TGTGCCAGCAGCTTAGGGGGGACCCGGTCCTACGAGCAGTACTTC CASSLGGTRSYEQYF NA TRBJ2-7 NA TRBV11-2
TGTGCCAGCAGTCGTGGACTAGCGGGGGCCGGGGAGCTGTTTTTT CASSRGLAGAGELFF NA TRBJ2-2 TRBD2 TRBV7-2
TGTGCCAGCAACCCCGGGGAGGCCTATGGCTACACCTTC CASNPGEAYGYTF NA TRBJ1-2 NA TRBV28
TGTGCCAGCATGGACGGAACGAGCAATCAGCCCCAGCATTTT CASMDGTSNQPQHF NA TRBJ1-5 NA TRBV2
TGTGCCAGCAGCCAAGATTCGATGTTTAGCACTGAAGCTTTCTTT CASSQDSMFSTEAFF NA TRBJ1-1 NA TRBV14
TGTGCCAGCAGCAGGGTTGTTGGTGAAAAACTGTTTTTT CASSRVVGEKLFF NA TRBJ1-4 NA TRBV7-3
TGTGCCAGCAGCTTGGAGGTCCCGGGATTTACCTCCTACGAGCAGTACTTC CASSLEVPGFTSYEQYF NA TRBJ2-7 NA TRBV5-5
TGCGCCAGCAGCCAAACCACAGGGAACACTGAAGCTTTCTTT CASSQTTGNTEAFF NA TRBJ1-1 NA TRBV4-3
TGCGCCAGCAGCCAAGAAGGTTGGGGCACCGGGGAGCTGTTTTTT CASSQEGWGTGELFF few TRBJ2-2 NA TRBV4-3
TGTGCCAGCAGTGATCCAGGGGACTATGGCTACACCTTC CASSDPGDYGYTF NA TRBJ1-2 NA TRBV6-1
TGTGCCAGCAGCTTGGAAGGGAATTCACCCCTCCACTTT CASSLEGNSPLHF once TRBJ1-6 NA TRBV5-4
TGTGCCAGTAGCCCTAGCCACTCTGGAAACACCATATATTTT CASSPSHSGNTIYF NA TRBJ1-3 NA TRBV19
TGTGCCAGCAGCTTCCTCATAGATACGCAGTATTTT CASSFLIDTQYF NA TRBJ2-3 NA TRBV7-9
TGTGCCAGCAGCCCCAGGGGGATCGGCGGGGGTAAGACCCAGTACTTC CASSPRGIGGGKTQYF NA TRBJ2-5 NA TRBV7-2
TGTGCCAGCAGCTTAACTACAGGGGCAAAGGAGACCCAGTACTTC CASSLTTGAKETQYF NA TRBJ2-5 TRBD1 TRBV7-8
TGTGCCTGGAGTCCATCTCAGGGGAATCAGCCCCAGCATTTT CAWSPSQGNQPQHF NA TRBJ1-5 NA TRBV30
TGTGCCTGGAGCGCCGGACAGTCCTACGAGCAGTACTTC CAWSAGQSYEQYF NA TRBJ2-7 NA TRBV30
TGCAGCGTTCGGGACAGTTATGGCTACACCTTC CSVRDSYGYTF NA TRBJ1-2 TRBD1 TRBV29-1
TGTGCCAGCAGATCCGACGGGACAGGTCTCTACGAGCAGTACTTC CASRSDGTGLYEQYF NA TRBJ2-7 TRBD1 TRBV7-2
TGCGCCAGCAGTTCTCAAAGCGCAGCTAATGAAAAACTGTTTTTT CASSSQSAANEKLFF NA TRBJ1-4 NA TRBV5-1
TGTGCCTGGAGTGTGGGCATCGATAGCAATCAGCCCCAGCATTTT CAWSVGIDSNQPQHF few TRBJ1-5 NA TRBV30
TGTGCCAGCAGTGTATTCCAAGATAGCAATCAGCCCCAGCATTTT CASSVFQDSNQPQHF NA TRBJ1-5 NA TRBV6-1
TGTGCCATCAGCCTAACGGGACAGCCTAATTCACCCCTCCACTTT CAISLTGQPNSPLHF NA TRBJ1-6 TRBD1 TRBV10-3
TGTGCCAGCAGCGGTTCGGCGCTAGCAGGCGCAGATACGCAGTATTTT CASSGSALAGADTQYF NA TRBJ2-3 NA TRBV9
TGTGCCTGGAGCGCGGGACAGGGGGAAAGAGATACGCAGTATTTT CAWSAGQGERDTQYF NA TRBJ2-3 TRBD1 TRBV30
TGTGCCACCAGCCCCCGGGACCAGGAGCCGCAGTATTTT CATSPRDQEPQYF NA TRBJ2-3 NA TRBV15
TGTGCCAGCAGCTTAGCGCAGGGGTTGAAGACCCAGTACTTC CASSLAQGLKTQYF NA TRBJ2-5 NA TRBV7-6
TGTGCCAGCAGTTTCAGCGGCTCTGGAAACACCATATATTTT CASSFSGSGNTIYF NA TRBJ1-3 NA TRBV5-6
TGTGCCAGCAGTGAATGGAGTGGAGGGGCCAACGTCCTGACTTTC CASSEWSGGANVLTF NA TRBJ2-6 NA TRBV25-1
TGCGCCAGCAGCCAAGATCTCGGACGGTTCTATGGCTACACCTTC CASSQDLGRFYGYTF once TRBJ1-2 NA TRBV4-3
TGTGCCAGCTCACCAGAGGGACAGCCCACCGGGGAGCTGTTTTTT CASSPEGQPTGELFF NA TRBJ2-2 TRBD1 TRBV18
TGTGCCAGCAGTTCCGACGGCGATCTACCTTACGAGCAGTACTTC CASSSDGDLPYEQYF NA TRBJ2-7 NA TRBV27
TGTGCCAGTAGTACCCCCGGGGACCGCAATCAGCCCCAGCATTTT CASSTPGDRNQPQHF NA TRBJ1-5 NA TRBV19
TGCGCCAGCAGCCAAGTGCCAGGGCCGTACGAGCAGTACTTC CASSQVPGPYEQYF NA TRBJ2-7 NA TRBV4-3
TGTGCCAGCAGCCCGTGGGTGGCCGGGGAGCTGTTTTTT CASSPWVAGELFF NA TRBJ2-2 NA TRBV4-2
TGTGCCAGCAGCCTCGGGGTTGGAAGCTCTGGAAACACCATATATTTT CASSLGVGSSGNTIYF NA TRBJ1-3 NA TRBV7-2